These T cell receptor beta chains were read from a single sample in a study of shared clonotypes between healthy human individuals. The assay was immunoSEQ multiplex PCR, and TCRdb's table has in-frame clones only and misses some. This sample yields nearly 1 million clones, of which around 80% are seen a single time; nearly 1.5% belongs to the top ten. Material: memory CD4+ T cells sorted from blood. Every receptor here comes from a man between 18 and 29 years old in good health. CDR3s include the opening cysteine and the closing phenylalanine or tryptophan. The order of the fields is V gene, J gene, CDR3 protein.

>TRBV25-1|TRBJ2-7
CASVSGREQYF
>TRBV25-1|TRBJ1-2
CASSEGPQRGYTF
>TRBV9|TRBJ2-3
CASSVRSFDTQYF
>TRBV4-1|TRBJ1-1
CASSHPGTLNTEAFF
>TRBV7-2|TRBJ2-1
CASSLSGKSNNEQFF
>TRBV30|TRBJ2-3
CAWSVAGYTDTQYF
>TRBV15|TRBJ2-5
CATSRRAGGFQETQYF
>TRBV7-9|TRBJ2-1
CASSWESGGSSYNEQFF
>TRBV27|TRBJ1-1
CASSFRGMNTEAFF
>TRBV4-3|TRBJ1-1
CASSQAGQGMNTEAFF
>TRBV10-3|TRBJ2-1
CAMGTSFAAHEQFF
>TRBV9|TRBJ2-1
CASSAMTSGPLGEQFF
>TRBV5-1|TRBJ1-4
CASSLSHTGPDEKLFF
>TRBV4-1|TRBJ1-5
CASSSGQSLGNQPQHF
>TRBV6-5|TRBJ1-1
CASSYSGHLNTEAFF
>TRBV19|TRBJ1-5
CASSIQGQQPQHF
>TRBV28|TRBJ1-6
CATRGTGGNSPLHF
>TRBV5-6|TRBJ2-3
CASSQGRAADTQYF
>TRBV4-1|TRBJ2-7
CASSRSLGVGYEQYF
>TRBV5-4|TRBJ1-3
CASSLRGGNTIYF
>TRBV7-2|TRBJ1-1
CASSTQQVNTEAFF
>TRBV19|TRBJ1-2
CASSVKQGEGYGYTF
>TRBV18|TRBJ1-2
CASSSGPSNYGYTF
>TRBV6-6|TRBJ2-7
CASSSKGLAGGYEQYF
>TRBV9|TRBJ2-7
CASSVAPESYEQYF
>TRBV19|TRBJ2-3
CASSPGPGDTQYF
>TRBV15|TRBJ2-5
CATSTRTGGGETQYF
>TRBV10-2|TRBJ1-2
CASWQGRPTYGYTF
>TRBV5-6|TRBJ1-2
CASRGTANLNYGYTF
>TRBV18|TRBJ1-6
CASSPPEGKAGNSPLHF
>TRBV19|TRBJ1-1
CASSVRPGQGNTEAFF
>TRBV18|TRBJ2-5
CASSYVIQQETQYF
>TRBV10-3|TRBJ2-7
CATVPGSNYEQYF
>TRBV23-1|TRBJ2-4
CASSPRARAKNIQYF
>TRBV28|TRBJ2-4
CASSLGGSKNIQYF
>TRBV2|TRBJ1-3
CASSHREFGNTIYF
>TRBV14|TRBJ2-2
CASSQVPYENTGELFF
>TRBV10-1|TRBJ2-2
CASRPGHTGELFF
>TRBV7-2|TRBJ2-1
CASSLEWTSWNEQFF
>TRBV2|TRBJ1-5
CASRDGGSNQPQHF
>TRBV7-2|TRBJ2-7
CASRLSYEQYF
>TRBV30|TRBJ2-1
CAWSLRLSDNEQFF
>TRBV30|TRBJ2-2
CAWSVDRIIGSTGELFF
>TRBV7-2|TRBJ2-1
CASSLAMVAGSNEQFF
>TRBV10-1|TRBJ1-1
CASMGTANTEAFF
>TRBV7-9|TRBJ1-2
CASSRREEYGYTF
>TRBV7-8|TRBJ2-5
CASSPGGVEETQYF
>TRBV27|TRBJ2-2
CASSFGWDTGELFF
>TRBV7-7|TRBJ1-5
CASSLELNQPQHF
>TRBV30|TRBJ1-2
CAWSVPPGVGYTF
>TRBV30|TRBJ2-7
CAWAQTYEQYF
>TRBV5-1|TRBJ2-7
CASSQGTSYEQYF
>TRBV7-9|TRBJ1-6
CASSLQVLSPLHF